The next 14 T cell receptor beta chains were all read from a single sample in a study of OX40 agonist ivuxolimab in advanced cancers. The data were produced by immunoSEQ multiplex PCR, yet TCRdb's version contains in-frame clones alone and is incomplete. The sample has tens of thousands of clones, 70% to 85% seen once. The starting material was CD4+ or CD8+ T cells sorted from blood, obtained in a trial of the OX40 agonist ivuxolimab. These receptors were taken from an adult with an advanced solid tumor such as melanoma, head and neck, liver or kidney cancer.

This clone counts as medium-sized. The genes are TRBV25-1 and TRBJ2-6; TRBD2 is a possible D gene (5 bases). The CDR3 has 16 residues. V was clipped by 1 base and J by 1 base, with 8 bases between them. CDR1 and CDR2 (germline): MGHDK, SYGVNS. Here the CDR3 reads CASSEFRGSGANVLTF. The CDR3 DNA is TGTGCCAGCAGTGAATTCCGGGGATCTGGGGCCAACGTCCTGACTTTC.

As regards this clone: This same CDR3 is encoded by further DNA sequences in the sample. The genes are TRBV6-1 and TRBJ2-1, with D possibly being TRBD2 (6 bases). CDR1 and CDR2 (germline): MNHNS, SASEGT. Trimming cost V 2 bases and J 10 bases, with 18 bases left between them. This CDR3 spans 15 amino acids. The CDR3 nucleotides read TGTGCCAGCAGTGAAATCAAGGCGGGGTCGGGCGAGCAGTTCTTC. It translates to CASSEIKAGSGEQFF.

The genes are TRBV10-3 and TRBJ2-7; 9 nucleotides line up with TRBD1. The V and J ends lost 6 bases and 7 bases, in that order; junction bases with no gene match: 10. Germline V CDR1 and CDR2: ENHRY, SYGVKD. The CDR3 has 14 amino acids. This CDR3 is CAISPQGALREQYF. CDR3 in DNA: TGTGCCATCAGCCCACAGGGGGCGCTTAGGGAGCAGTACTTC.

The chain joins TRBV4-2 to TRBJ2-7; D is unresolved. V was trimmed by 5 bases and J by 1 base, leaving 6 bases between them. Germline values: CDR1 LGHNA, CDR2 YNFKEQ. This CDR3 region has 12 residues. The CDR3 bases are TGTGCCAGCAGCTTGGGTTCCTACGAGCAGTACTTC. Its translation is CASSLGSYEQYF.

The chain recombines TRBV30 with TRBJ1-6, with 7 bases aligning to TRBD1. This CDR3 contains 14 residues. V shed 8 bases and J 8 bases; nucleotides not matched to a gene: 12. The germline V gene has CDR1 GTSNPN and CDR2 SVGIG (reference sequence). Here the CDR3 DNA reads TGTGCCACTAACCGGCAGGGGGGATATTCACCCCTCCACTTT. Residues: CATNRQGGYSPLHF.

This clone was picked up one time. The genes are TRBV5-1 and TRBJ1-2; D gene ambiguous. The CDR3 spans 13 residues. V was shortened by 0 bases and J by 8 bases, with 11 bases between the two germline ends. Per the germline V gene, CDR1 is SGHRS and CDR2 is YFSETQ. CDR3 in amino acids: CASSLDWGFGYTF. The CDR3 nucleotides are TGCGCCAGCAGCTTGGATTGGGGTTTCGGCTACACCTTC.

The genes are TRBV6-1 and TRBJ1-1; D is perhaps TRBD1 (5 bases). V dropped 2 bases and J dropped 4 bases, with 8 bases sitting between them. The CDR3 runs 13 residues. Germline assignment: CDR1 MNHNS and CDR2 SASEGT. The CDR3 nucleotides are TGTGCCAGCAGTGAAATTGACAGCACTGAAGCTTTCTTT. Its translation is CASSEIDSTEAFF.

The rearrangement links TRBV30 to TRBJ1-3; 9 bases fit TRBD1. This CDR3 is 13 amino acids long. V was clipped by 4 bases and J by 4 bases; unmatched bases: 2. Germline CDR1 and CDR2: GTSNPN and SVGIG (reference sequence). The CDR3 is CAWMTGGGNTIYF. CDR3 DNA: TGTGCCTGGATGACAGGGGGAGGAAACACCATATATTTT.

The chain couples TRBV29-1 to TRBJ2-7; maybe TRBD1 (5 bases). CDR1 SQVTM and CDR2 ANQGSEA come from the germline V gene. Trimming took off 7 bases at V and 3 bases at J, with 13 bases between the two ends. The CDR3 is 12 residues long. The CDR3 loop is CSGRFRDYEQYF. The CDR3 bases are TGCAGCGGCCGTTTCAGGGACTACGAGCAGTACTTC.

The CDR3 DNA reads TGTGCCAGCAGCGCCGGCGGGGGATCCCCGCATACGCAGTATTTT. Amino acid sequence: CASSAGGGSPHTQYF. The chain is built from TRBV9 and TRBJ2-3; TRBD2 matches 7 bases. The CDR3 spans 15 residues. V shed 3 bases, J shed 7 bases, and the junction held 11 bases outside the gene matches. Germline CDR1 SGDLS, CDR2 YYNGEE.

This sequence joins TRBV4-2 and TRBJ1-3, with 11 bases lining up with TRBD1. This CDR3 is 19 amino acids long. Germline trimming cut 0 bases from V and 4 bases from J; bases unmatched to any gene: 11. Germline loops: CDR1 LGHNA, CDR2 YNFKEQ. CDR3 protein: CASSQDFLGQGASGNTIYF. The CDR3 DNA is TGTGCCAGCAGCCAAGATTTCCTAGGACAGGGGGCGTCGGGAAACACCATATATTTT.

This chain connects TRBV5-1 to TRBJ1-1, with D perhaps matching TRBD1 (6 bases). The V and J ends lost 1 base and 4 bases respectively, with 14 bases between them. The CDR3 is 15 residues long. Germline V gene sequence: CDR1 SGHRS, CDR2 YFSETQ. The CDR3, as DNA: TGCGCCAGCAGCTTGATCAGGGGAAGGGGCACTGAAGCTTTCTTT. Its translation: CASSLIRGRGTEAFF. The complete variable domain, with remaining parts taken from reference TRBV5-1 and TRBJ1-1, reads KAGVTQTPRYLIKTRGQQVTLSCSPISGHRSVSWYQQTPGQGLQFLFEYFSETQRNKGNFPGRFSGRQFSNSRSEMNVSTLELGDSALYLCASSLIRGRGTEAFFGQGTRLTVV.

A few counts support this clone. The chain couples TRBV6-5 to TRBJ2-1, with TRBD2 as a possible D gene (5 bases). Germline V gene sequence: CDR1 MNHEY, CDR2 SVGAGI. The CDR3 loop spans 14 amino acids. Deletions cut 6 bases from V and 5 bases from J, with 14 bases between. Here the CDR3 reads CASSPGRGNNEQFF. CDR3 in DNA: TGTGCCAGCAGCCCCGGACGGGGAAACAATGAGCAGTTCTTC.

V is TRBV7-9 and J is TRBJ2-3; D is unresolved. From germline, CDR1 is SEHNR and CDR2 FQNEAQ (reference sequence). The CDR3 loop spans 12 amino acids. Deletions cut 3 bases from V and 8 bases from J, with 9 bases between. The CDR3, as DNA: TGTGCCAGCAGCTTTGACGATGGTACGCAGTATTTT. This sequence encodes CASSFDDGTQYF.